This is a list of T cell receptor beta chains from one sample in a study of blood T cell repertoires in COVID-19. Only in-frame clones appear in the TCRdb table, and some are missing; sequencing was by immunoSEQ multiplex PCR. The sample contains tens of thousands of clones, under 90% of which appear only once. Sequenced input: peripheral blood. The receptors derive from a man aged 50 to 59 with active COVID-19. CDR3s include the opening cysteine and the closing phenylalanine or tryptophan. A D gene is named only where the DNA matches it firmly. Size values are once, few and many counts, or a class for expanded clones, and some rows have none.

size	D	J	V	CDR3	DNA
once	TRBD2	TRBJ2-1	TRBV6-6	CASSYKTSSSYNEQFF	TGTGCCAGCAGTTACAAGACTAGCTCCTCCTACAATGAGCAGTTCTTC
.	.	TRBJ2-5	TRBV27	CASSPPQGGTQYF	TGTGCCAGCAGTCCCCCTCAGGGGGGGACCCAGTACTTC
few	TRBD2	TRBJ2-1	TRBV19	CASSISGLAYNEQFF	TGTGCCAGTAGTATCTCAGGACTAGCCTACAATGAGCAGTTCTTC
once	.	TRBJ2-7	TRBV24-1	CATSDSGRDTYEQYF	TGTGCCACCAGTGATTCGGGGCGGGATACCTACGAGCAGTACTTC
.	TRBD1	TRBJ1-1	TRBV19	CASSFDREKGIDTEAFF	TGTGCCAGTAGTTTCGACAGGGAGAAAGGAATAGACACTGAAGCTTTCTTT
few	.	TRBJ2-3	TRBV3-1/TRBV3-2	CASSLGSAGDTQYF	TGTGCCAGCAGCCTCGGAAGTGCGGGGGATACGCAGTATTTT
.	TRBD2	TRBJ2-3	TRBV2	CASNSGRTSTDTQYF	TGTGCCAGCAATAGCGGGAGGACTAGCACAGATACGCAGTATTTT
.	.	TRBJ1-5	TRBV19	CASSLRASNQPQHF	TGTGCCAGTAGTTTAAGAGCTTCCAATCAGCCCCAGCATTTT
.	TRBD1	TRBJ2-7	TRBV4-2	CASSLRQGNHEQYF	TGTGCCAGCAGCCTCAGACAGGGGAACCACGAGCAGTACTTC
.	.	TRBJ1-3	TRBV6-1	CASSEGPEVSGNTIYF	TGTGCCAGCAGTGAAGGCCCCGAGGTCTCTGGAAACACCATATATTTT
.	TRBD1	TRBJ1-2	TRBV9	CASSVDGQGVYGYTF	TGTGCCAGCAGCGTAGACGGACAGGGTGTATATGGCTACACCTTC
.	TRBD1	TRBJ1-2	TRBV11-2	CASKKGSTGEGYTF	TGTGCCAGCAAAAAAGGGTCCACAGGGGAGGGCTACACCTTC
.	TRBD1	TRBJ1-1	TRBV7-9	CASSLRTGETTPEAFF	TGTGCCAGCAGCCTACGGACAGGGGAGACCACTCCCGAAGCTTTCTTT
.	.	TRBJ2-4	TRBV7-9	CASRPGQGSNIQYF	TGTGCCAGCAGGCCGGGGCAGGGGTCAAACATTCAGTACTTC
.	TRBD2	TRBJ2-5	TRBV6-5	CASRPSSGQETQYF	TGTGCCAGCCGCCCCTCTAGCGGGCAAGAGACCCAGTACTTC
.	.	TRBJ2-5	TRBV30	CAWSKRGLMETQYF	TGTGCCTGGAGTAAAAGGGGTTTGATGGAGACCCAGTACTTC
.	TRBD1	TRBJ1-5	TRBV2	CASKSGGGPQHF	TGTGCCAGCAAATCAGGGGGAGGGCCCCAGCATTTT
.	.	TRBJ1-1	TRBV6-5	CASSYNRGSTEAFF	TGTGCCAGCAGTTACAACCGGGGGTCGACTGAAGCTTTCTTT
.	.	TRBJ1-1	TRBV10-3	CAISERENTEAFF	TGTGCCATCAGTGAGAGAGAGAACACTGAAGCTTTCTTT
.	.	TRBJ2-2	TRBV10-2	CASSLQDTGELFF	TGCGCCAGCAGTTTACAGGACACCGGGGAGCTGTTTTTT
once	TRBD2	TRBJ2-3	TRBV4-1	CASSQDGTRTADTQYF	TGCGCCAGCAGCCAAGACGGGACTAGAACCGCAGATACGCAGTATTTT
.	TRBD2	TRBJ2-3	TRBV5-4	CASSSGTSGRSGTQYF	TGTGCCAGCAGCTCCGGGACTAGCGGGAGAAGTGGTACGCAGTATTTT
few	.	TRBJ2-1	TRBV6-5	CASSYSPLQGRNEQFF	TGTGCCAGCAGTTACTCGCCTTTACAGGGACGGAATGAGCAGTTCTTC
.	.	TRBJ2-7	TRBV7-2	CASSLATAVTYEQYF	TGTGCCAGCAGCTTAGCGACTGCTGTTACCTACGAGCAGTACTTC
.	.	TRBJ2-1	TRBV3-1/TRBV3-2	CASSPDGGILPEQFF	TGTGCCAGCAGCCCCGATGGCGGGATCCTCCCTGAGCAGTTCTTC
.	TRBD1	TRBJ2-6	TRBV27	CASSFVGQSFSGANVLTF	TGTGCCAGCAGTTTTGTGGGACAGAGCTTCTCTGGGGCCAACGTCCTGACTTTC
.	.	TRBJ2-7	TRBV28	CASRKTREHF	TGTGCCAGCAGAAAGACCCGGGAGCACTTC
.	.	TRBJ2-7	TRBV14	CASSHDLSPGEQYF	TGTGCCAGCAGCCATGACCTATCTCCGGGGGAGCAGTACTTC
.	.	TRBJ2-3	TRBV2	CASSEWASGGGLAVADTQYF	TGTGCCAGCAGTGAATGGGCTAGCGGAGGGGGGTTAGCAGTGGCAGATACGCAGTATTTT
.	.	TRBJ1-6	TRBV4-1	CASSQVGRQNSPLHF	TGCGCCAGCAGCCAAGTGGGCAGGCAGAATTCACCCCTCCACTTT
.	.	TRBJ1-1	TRBV7-8	CASSPRGGTEAFF	TGTGCCAGCAGCCCCCGAGGGGGCACTGAAGCTTTCTTT
.	TRBD2	TRBJ2-1	TRBV4-3	CASSQARLADNYNEQFF	TGCGCCAGCAGCCAAGCGCGACTAGCGGACAACTACAATGAGCAGTTCTTC
.	.	TRBJ1-1	TRBV19	CASSIPGGYTEAFF	TGTGCCAGTAGTATTCCGGGGGGCTACACTGAAGCTTTCTTT
.	TRBD2	TRBJ2-1	TRBV28	CASILPRSSGRNGEQFF	TGTGCCAGCATCCTCCCCCGGAGTAGCGGGAGAAATGGTGAGCAGTTCTTC
.	.	TRBJ2-2	TRBV5-1	CASRPGGRELFF	TGCGCCAGCAGGCCAGGGGGGCGGGAGCTGTTTTTT
.	.	TRBJ1-5	TRBV6-5	CASSRGGNQPQHF	TGTGCCAGCAGCAGGGGAGGGAATCAGCCCCAGCATTTT
.	.	TRBJ2-7	TRBV2	CASSEGRVSYEQYF	TGTGCCAGCAGTGAAGGGAGGGTGAGCTACGAGCAGTACTTC